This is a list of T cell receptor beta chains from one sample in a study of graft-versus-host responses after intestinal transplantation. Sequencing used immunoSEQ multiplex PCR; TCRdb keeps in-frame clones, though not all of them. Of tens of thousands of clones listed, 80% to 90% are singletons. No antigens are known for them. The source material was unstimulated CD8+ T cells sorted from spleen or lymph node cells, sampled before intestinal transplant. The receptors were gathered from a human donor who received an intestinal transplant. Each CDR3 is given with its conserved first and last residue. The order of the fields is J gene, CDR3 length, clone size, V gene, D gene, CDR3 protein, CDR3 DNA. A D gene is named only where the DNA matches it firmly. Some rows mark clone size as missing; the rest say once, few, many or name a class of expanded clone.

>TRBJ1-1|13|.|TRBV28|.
CASSFRGNTEAFF
TGTGCCAGCAGTTTTAGGGGGAACACTGAAGCTTTCTTT
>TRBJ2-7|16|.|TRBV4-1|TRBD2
CASSQAGAAGGSEQYF
TGCGCCAGCAGCCAAGCGGGTGCGGCGGGGGGGAGCGAGCAGTACTTC
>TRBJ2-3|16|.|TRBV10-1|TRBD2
CASREYRDYLPDTQYF
TGCGCCAGCAGGGAATACCGGGACTACCTCCCAGATACGCAGTATTTT
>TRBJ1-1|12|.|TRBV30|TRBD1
CAWSVQADRSLF
TGTGCCTGGAGTGTACAGGCGGACAGGAGCCTCTTT
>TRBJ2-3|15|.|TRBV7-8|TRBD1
CASSSGTGGPDTQYF
TGTGCCAGCAGCTCCGGGACAGGGGGCCCAGATACGCAGTATTTT
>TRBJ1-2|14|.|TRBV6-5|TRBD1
CASTSLQGAGGYTF
TGTGCCAGCACCTCATTGCAGGGGGCGGGAGGCTACACCTTC
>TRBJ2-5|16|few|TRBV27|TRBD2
CASSGLAGGPRETQYF
TGTGCCAGCAGCGGACTAGCGGGGGGGCCAAGGGAGACCCAGTACTTC
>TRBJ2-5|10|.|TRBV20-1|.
CSAPQETQYF
TGCAGTGCTCCGCAAGAGACCCAGTACTTC
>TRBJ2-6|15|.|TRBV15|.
CATSEGVSGANVLTF
TGTGCCACCAGCGAGGGGGTCTCTGGGGCCAACGTCCTGACTTTC
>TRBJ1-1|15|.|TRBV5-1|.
CASRPSPHLNTEAFF
TGCGCCAGCAGACCGTCCCCTCACTTGAACACTGAAGCTTTCTTT
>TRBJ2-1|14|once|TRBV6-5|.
CASTLAGSVSEQFF
TGTGCCAGCACCTTGGCGGGGAGCGTAAGTGAGCAGTTCTTC
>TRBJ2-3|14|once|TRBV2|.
CASSPTASSDTQYF
TGTGCCAGCAGTCCTACAGCTTCCTCAGATACGCAGTATTTT
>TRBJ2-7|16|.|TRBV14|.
CASSHPQERRRYEQYF
TGTGCCAGCAGCCACCCCCAAGAACGGAGGCGCTACGAGCAGTACTTC
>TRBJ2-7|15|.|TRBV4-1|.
CASSHEDGEAGEQYF
TGCGCCAGCAGCCACGAAGACGGCGAAGCGGGCGAGCAGTACTTC
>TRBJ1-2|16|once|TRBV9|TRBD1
CASSVGSGGDNYGYTF
TGTGCCAGCAGCGTAGGATCAGGGGGCGATAACTATGGCTACACCTTC
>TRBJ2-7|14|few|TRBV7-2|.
CASSWTPKLYEQYF
TGTGCCAGCAGCTGGACACCAAAGCTCTACGAGCAGTACTTC
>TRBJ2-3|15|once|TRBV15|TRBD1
CATSREGTGTDTQYF
TGTGCCACCAGCAGAGAGGGGACAGGGACCGATACGCAGTATTTT
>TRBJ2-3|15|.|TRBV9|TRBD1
CASSPRTGSTDTQYF
TGTGCCAGCAGCCCCAGGACAGGTAGCACAGATACGCAGTATTTT
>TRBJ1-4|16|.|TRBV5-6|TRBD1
CASSLRPGQSREKLFF
TGTGCCAGCAGCTTGAGGCCGGGACAGAGTAGAGAAAAACTGTTTTTT
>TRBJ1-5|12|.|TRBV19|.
CASRAGDQPQHF
TGTGCCAGTAGGGCCGGGGATCAGCCCCAGCATTTT
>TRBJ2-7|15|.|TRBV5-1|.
CASSLEIRGKDEQYF
TGCGCCAGCAGCTTGGAGATAAGGGGGAAGGACGAGCAGTACTTC
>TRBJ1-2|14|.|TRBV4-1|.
CASSPTGNNYGYTF
TGCGCCAGCAGCCCAACAGGAAATAACTATGGCTACACCTTC
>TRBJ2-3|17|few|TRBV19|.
CASSEHSGVRRGDTQYF
TGTGCCAGTAGTGAACATAGCGGGGTCCGCAGGGGGGATACGCAGTATTTT
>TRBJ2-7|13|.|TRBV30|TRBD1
CAWSVIQGTEQYF
TGTGCCTGGAGTGTGATACAGGGGACCGAGCAGTACTTC
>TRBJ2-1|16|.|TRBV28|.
CASSQSAPRSYNEQFF
TGTGCCAGCAGTCAGTCCGCCCCCCGCTCCTACAATGAGCAGTTCTTC
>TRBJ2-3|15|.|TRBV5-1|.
CATAPGTTSTDTQYF
TGCGCCACCGCCCCGGGGACAACTAGCACAGATACGCAGTATTTT
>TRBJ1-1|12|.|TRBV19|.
CASRAPGSRAFF
TGTGCCAGCAGGGCCCCAGGCTCGAGGGCTTTCTTT
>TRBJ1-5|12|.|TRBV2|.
CASRGGDQPQHF
TGTGCCAGCAGGGGAGGGGATCAGCCCCAGCATTTT
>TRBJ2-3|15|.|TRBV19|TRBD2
CASSIRTSEPDTQYF
TGTGCCAGTAGTATTCGAACTAGCGAGCCAGATACGCAGTATTTT